A selection of T cell receptor beta chains follows, all from one sample in a study of shared clonotypes between healthy human individuals. The assay was immunoSEQ multiplex PCR, and TCRdb's table has in-frame clones only and misses some. This table has approximately 1.9 million clones, 85% to 95% appearing once. The sample taken for sequencing was naive CD8+ T cells from PBMCs. The receptors stem from a man aged 18 to 29 in good health. Some clones in this sample may be carry-over from other donors' samples. Each CDR3 is given with its conserved first and last residue. A D gene is named only where the DNA matches it firmly. Clone size is stated in some rows and not others, as once, few, many or a class when expanded.

j_gene: TRBJ2-1; d_gene: -; v_gene: TRBV9; abundance: -; CDR3aa: CASSSRENEQFF; CDR3nt: TGTGCCAGCAGCTCTAGGGAAAATGAGCAGTTCTTC
j_gene: TRBJ1-1; d_gene: -; v_gene: TRBV7-8; abundance: -; CDR3aa: CASSPRAPEDTEAFF; CDR3nt: TGTGCCAGCAGCCCCCGGGCACCGGAGGACACTGAAGCTTTCTTT
j_gene: TRBJ2-3; d_gene: TRBD2; v_gene: TRBV6-4; abundance: -; CDR3aa: CATSGTSGIPGTDTQYF; CDR3nt: TGTGCCACCAGTGGGACTAGCGGCATCCCGGGGACAGATACGCAGTATTTT
j_gene: TRBJ1-2; d_gene: -; v_gene: TRBV5-6; abundance: -; CDR3aa: CASSAPAGYTF; CDR3nt: TGTGCCAGCAGCGCGCCTGCAGGCTACACCTTC
j_gene: TRBJ2-7; d_gene: -; v_gene: TRBV27; abundance: -; CDR3aa: CASSLSAGTSLYEQYF; CDR3nt: TGTGCCAGCAGTTTATCGGCTGGGACAAGCCTCTACGAGCAGTACTTC
j_gene: TRBJ2-1; d_gene: -; v_gene: TRBV7-6; abundance: -; CDR3aa: CASTQRWGPYNEQFF; CDR3nt: TGTGCCAGCACCCAAAGGTGGGGGCCGTACAATGAGCAGTTCTTC
j_gene: TRBJ2-1; d_gene: -; v_gene: TRBV29-1; abundance: -; CDR3aa: CSVADRDSYNEQFF; CDR3nt: TGCAGCGTCGCCGACCGCGACTCCTACAATGAGCAGTTCTTC
j_gene: TRBJ2-7; d_gene: TRBD2; v_gene: TRBV27; abundance: few; CDR3aa: CASSPGLAGSYEQYF; CDR3nt: TGTGCCAGCAGTCCAGGACTAGCGGGCTCCTACGAGCAGTACTTC
j_gene: TRBJ2-2; d_gene: TRBD2; v_gene: TRBV4-1; abundance: once; CDR3aa: CASSQELGLVRSNTGELFF; CDR3nt: TGCGCCAGCAGCCAAGAATTGGGACTAGTGAGAAGTAACACCGGGGAGCTGTTTTTT
j_gene: TRBJ2-3; d_gene: -; v_gene: TRBV7-6; abundance: once; CDR3aa: CASSFYLGASRLADTQYF; CDR3nt: TGTGCCAGCAGCTTCTACCTCGGGGCTAGCCGTTTGGCAGATACGCAGTATTTT
j_gene: TRBJ2-7; d_gene: -; v_gene: TRBV7-8; abundance: -; CDR3aa: CASSLVQGTPEQYF; CDR3nt: TGTGCCAGCAGCTTAGTTCAGGGCACCCCCGAGCAGTACTTC
j_gene: TRBJ2-2; d_gene: -; v_gene: TRBV29-1; abundance: -; CDR3aa: CSVEEGVPRAGELFF; CDR3nt: TGCAGCGTTGAAGAGGGGGTTCCCCGGGCCGGGGAGCTGTTTTTT
j_gene: TRBJ2-5; d_gene: -; v_gene: TRBV7-8; abundance: -; CDR3aa: CASSFREWETQYF; CDR3nt: TGTGCCAGCAGCTTCCGGGAGTGGGAGACCCAGTACTTC
j_gene: TRBJ2-5; d_gene: TRBD2; v_gene: TRBV6-1; abundance: -; CDR3aa: CASSGRLADQETQYF; CDR3nt: TGTGCCAGCAGCGGGCGACTAGCGGACCAAGAGACCCAGTACTTC
j_gene: TRBJ2-1; d_gene: -; v_gene: TRBV7-9; abundance: -; CDR3aa: CASSATLGPQLGGEQFF; CDR3nt: TGTGCCAGCAGCGCTACATTGGGACCCCAGCTTGGCGGTGAGCAGTTCTTC
j_gene: TRBJ1-1; d_gene: -; v_gene: TRBV4-2; abundance: -; CDR3aa: CASSQRGTEAFF; CDR3nt: TGTGCCAGCAGCCAACGGGGAACTGAAGCTTTCTTT
j_gene: TRBJ2-3; d_gene: -; v_gene: TRBV7-9; abundance: few; CDR3aa: CASSDGYTQYF; CDR3nt: TGTGCCAGCAGCGACGGGTATACGCAGTATTTT
j_gene: TRBJ2-1; d_gene: TRBD2; v_gene: TRBV2; abundance: -; CDR3aa: CASRLTVGSGRKYEQFF; CDR3nt: TGTGCCAGCAGACTGACCGTGGGTAGCGGGAGGAAGTATGAGCAGTTCTTC
j_gene: TRBJ2-7; d_gene: -; v_gene: TRBV27; abundance: -; CDR3aa: CASSLTPGAGRYEQYF; CDR3nt: TGTGCCAGCAGTTTAACCCCCGGGGCAGGGCGGTACGAGCAGTACTTC
j_gene: TRBJ2-1; d_gene: -; v_gene: TRBV6-5; abundance: -; CDR3aa: CASSYTRGGGNEQFF; CDR3nt: TGTGCCAGCAGTTACACGAGGGGAGGAGGCAATGAGCAGTTCTTC
j_gene: TRBJ2-1; d_gene: TRBD1; v_gene: TRBV5-1; abundance: -; CDR3aa: CASSRTPTTGISYNEQFF; CDR3nt: TGCGCCAGCAGCCGAACACCGACGACAGGGATTTCCTACAATGAGCAGTTCTTC
j_gene: TRBJ1-2; d_gene: -; v_gene: TRBV28; abundance: -; CDR3aa: CASSLFDSYGYTF; CDR3nt: TGTGCCAGCAGTTTATTTGACAGCTATGGCTACACCTTC
j_gene: TRBJ1-2; d_gene: -; v_gene: TRBV19; abundance: -; CDR3aa: CASMDIYNYGYTF; CDR3nt: TGTGCCAGTATGGACATATACAACTATGGCTACACCTTC
j_gene: TRBJ2-2; d_gene: -; v_gene: TRBV11-2; abundance: -; CDR3aa: CASSRGGRGPNTGELFF; CDR3nt: TGTGCCAGCAGCCGCGGCGGCCGGGGGCCTAACACCGGGGAGCTGTTTTTT
j_gene: TRBJ2-7; d_gene: -; v_gene: TRBV30; abundance: -; CDR3aa: CAWSVPHGVPYEQYF; CDR3nt: TGTGCCTGGAGTGTTCCACACGGGGTCCCCTACGAGCAGTACTTC
j_gene: TRBJ1-1; d_gene: -; v_gene: TRBV15; abundance: -; CDR3aa: CATSRRWNTEAFF; CDR3nt: TGTGCCACCAGCCGAAGATGGAACACTGAAGCTTTCTTT
j_gene: TRBJ2-3; d_gene: -; v_gene: TRBV13; abundance: -; CDR3aa: CASSSRQPDTQYF; CDR3nt: TGTGCCAGCAGCTCAAGACAACCAGATACGCAGTATTTT
j_gene: TRBJ2-7; d_gene: -; v_gene: TRBV5-1; abundance: -; CDR3aa: CASSLAGRSGEQYF; CDR3nt: TGCGCCAGCAGCTTGGCCGGGAGATCGGGAGAGCAGTACTTC
j_gene: TRBJ2-1; d_gene: TRBD2; v_gene: TRBV2; abundance: -; CDR3aa: CASSETGGGPFNEQFF; CDR3nt: TGTGCCAGCAGTGAAACGGGGGGGGGACCCTTCAATGAGCAGTTCTTC
j_gene: TRBJ2-3; d_gene: -; v_gene: TRBV7-7; abundance: -; CDR3aa: CASSLIRGDTQYF; CDR3nt: TGTGCCAGCAGCCTAATCAGGGGAGATACGCAGTATTTT
j_gene: TRBJ1-5; d_gene: -; v_gene: TRBV27; abundance: -; CDR3aa: CASSPRGEGQPQHF; CDR3nt: TGTGCCAGCAGTCCCAGGGGTGAAGGCCAGCCCCAGCATTTT
j_gene: TRBJ2-7; d_gene: -; v_gene: TRBV27; abundance: -; CDR3aa: CASSRNSYEQYF; CDR3nt: TGTGCCAGCAGTCGTAACTCCTACGAGCAGTACTTC
j_gene: TRBJ1-2; d_gene: -; v_gene: TRBV11-2; abundance: few; CDR3aa: CASSLTGMGYGYTF; CDR3nt: TGTGCCAGCAGCCTCACAGGGATGGGGTATGGCTACACCTTC
j_gene: TRBJ1-1; d_gene: TRBD1; v_gene: TRBV10-3; abundance: -; CDR3aa: CAISEDREGFGPFEAFF; CDR3nt: TGTGCCATCAGTGAAGACAGGGAGGGCTTCGGCCCCTTTGAAGCTTTCTTT
j_gene: TRBJ2-7; d_gene: -; v_gene: TRBV7-2; abundance: -; CDR3aa: CASRAAGSYEQYF; CDR3nt: TGTGCCAGCAGGGCGGCCGGTTCCTACGAGCAGTACTTC
j_gene: TRBJ2-1; d_gene: -; v_gene: TRBV5-4; abundance: -; CDR3aa: CASSLTGSGHEQFF; CDR3nt: TGTGCCAGCAGCCTAACTGGTTCGGGACATGAGCAGTTCTTC
j_gene: TRBJ1-4; d_gene: TRBD1; v_gene: TRBV6-1; abundance: -; CDR3aa: CASNHRDREIKLFF; CDR3nt: TGTGCCAGCAATCACCGGGACAGGGAAATCAAACTGTTTTTT
j_gene: TRBJ1-4; d_gene: -; v_gene: TRBV28; abundance: -; CDR3aa: CASSARLGSNEKLFF; CDR3nt: TGTGCCAGCAGCGCTAGACTTGGGTCAAATGAAAAACTGTTTTTT
j_gene: TRBJ2-5; d_gene: TRBD2; v_gene: TRBV19; abundance: -; CDR3aa: CARYTTNAPARTGGNGETQYF; CDR3nt: TGTGCCAGATACACCACAAATGCCCCCGCCCGAACGGGGGGAAATGGAGAGACCCAGTACTTC
j_gene: TRBJ1-2; d_gene: -; v_gene: TRBV6-5; abundance: -; CDR3aa: CASSPLGEDLGYTF; CDR3nt: TGTGCCAGCAGCCCCCTCGGGGAGGACCTTGGCTACACCTTC
j_gene: TRBJ1-1; d_gene: -; v_gene: TRBV15; abundance: -; CDR3aa: CATSTARGMNTEAFF; CDR3nt: TGTGCCACCAGCACTGCGCGGGGTATGAACACTGAAGCTTTCTTT
j_gene: TRBJ1-3; d_gene: -; v_gene: TRBV29-1; abundance: -; CDR3aa: CSVWTALSGNTIYF; CDR3nt: TGCAGCGTATGGACAGCTCTCTCTGGAAACACCATATATTTT
j_gene: TRBJ2-7; d_gene: -; v_gene: TRBV11-2; abundance: -; CDR3aa: CASSEMEVSYEQYF; CDR3nt: TGTGCCAGCAGCGAGATGGAGGTCTCCTACGAGCAGTACTTC
j_gene: TRBJ1-2; d_gene: TRBD1; v_gene: TRBV4-1; abundance: -; CDR3aa: CASSQDERRGQNYGYTF; CDR3nt: TGCGCCAGCAGCCAAGATGAGAGGAGGGGGCAGAACTATGGCTACACCTTC
j_gene: TRBJ2-7; d_gene: -; v_gene: TRBV27; abundance: -; CDR3aa: CASSLNGPTYEQYF; CDR3nt: TGTGCCAGCAGTTTAAACGGACCCACCTACGAGCAGTACTTC
j_gene: TRBJ2-7; d_gene: -; v_gene: TRBV6-6; abundance: -; CDR3aa: CASSGLEQYF; CDR3nt: TGTGCCAGCAGTGGCCTCGAGCAGTACTTC